This section outlines one T cell receptor beta chain sequence together with its context. This table comes from immunoSEQ multiplex PCR, and its TCRdb copy is limited to in-frame clones, with some not included. The sample lists 100,000 to 150,000 clones; around 94% were seen once. This sample was included in a study of control samples from healthy donors and cancer patients. The sample consisted of PBMCs. The origin of this receptor is a man older than 75 with head and neck cancer.

CDR3 loop: CASSPGSVAYEQYF. The CDR3 nucleotides read TGTGCCAGCAGCCCTGGCTCTGTCGCCTACGAGCAGTACTTC. V is TRBV11-2 and J is TRBJ2-7; D gene uncertain. The V gene lost 5 bases and the J gene lost 2 bases, with 13 bases spanning the gap. The CDR3 loop spans 14 amino acids. CDR1 is SGHAT, CDR2 FQNNGV, per germline.